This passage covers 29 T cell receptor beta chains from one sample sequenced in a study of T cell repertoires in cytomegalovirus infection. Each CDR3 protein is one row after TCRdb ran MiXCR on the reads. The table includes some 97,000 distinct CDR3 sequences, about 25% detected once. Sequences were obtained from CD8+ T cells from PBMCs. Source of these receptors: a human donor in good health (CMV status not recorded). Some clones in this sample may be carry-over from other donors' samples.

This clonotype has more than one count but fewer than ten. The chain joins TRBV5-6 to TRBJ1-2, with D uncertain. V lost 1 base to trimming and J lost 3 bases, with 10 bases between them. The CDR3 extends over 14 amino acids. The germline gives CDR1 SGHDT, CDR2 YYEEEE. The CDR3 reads CASSLPELDYGYTF. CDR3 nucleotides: TGTGCCAGCAGCTTGCCCGAATTGGACTATGGCTACACCTTC. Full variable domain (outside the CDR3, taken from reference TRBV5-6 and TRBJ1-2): DAGVTQSPTHLIKTRGQQVTLRCSPKSGHDTVSWYQQALGQGPQFIFQYYEEEERQRGNFPDRFSGHQFPNYSSELNVNALLLGDSALYLCASSLPELDYGYTFGSGTRLTVV.

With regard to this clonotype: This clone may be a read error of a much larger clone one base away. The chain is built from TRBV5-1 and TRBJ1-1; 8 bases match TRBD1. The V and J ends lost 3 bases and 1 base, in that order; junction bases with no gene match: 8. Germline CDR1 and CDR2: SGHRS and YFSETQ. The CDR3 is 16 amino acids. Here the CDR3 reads CASSSTTGAENTEAFF. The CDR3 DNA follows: TGCGCCAGCAGCTCCACGACAGGGGCGGAGAACACTGAAGCTTTCTTT.

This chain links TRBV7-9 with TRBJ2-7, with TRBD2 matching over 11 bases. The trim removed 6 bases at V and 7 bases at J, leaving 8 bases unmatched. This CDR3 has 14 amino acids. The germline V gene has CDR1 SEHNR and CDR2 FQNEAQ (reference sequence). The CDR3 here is CASSSLAGGGEQYF. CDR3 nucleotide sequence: TGTGCCAGCAGTAGTCTAGCGGGAGGCGGGGAGCAGTACTTC. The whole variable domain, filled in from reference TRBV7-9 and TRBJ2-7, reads DTGVSQNPRHKITKRGQNVTFRCDPISEHNRLYWYRQTLGQGPEFLTYFQNEAQLEKSRLLSDRFSAERPKGSFSTLEIQRTEQGDSAMYLCASSSLAGGGEQYFGPGTRLTVT.

For the CDR3, the DNA is TGTGCCAGCAGTTACTCATTATCAAGCGGGTCTCACAATGAGCAGTTCTTC. Its translation: CASSYSLSSGSHNEQFF. The V gene is TRBV6-2 or TRBV6-3, the J gene TRBJ2-1, with D possibly matching TRBD2 (6 bases). CDR1 MNHEY and CDR2 SVGEGT come from the germline V gene. With 0 bases removed from V and 5 bases from J, the gap between germline ends came to 17 bases. This CDR3 has 17 amino acids.

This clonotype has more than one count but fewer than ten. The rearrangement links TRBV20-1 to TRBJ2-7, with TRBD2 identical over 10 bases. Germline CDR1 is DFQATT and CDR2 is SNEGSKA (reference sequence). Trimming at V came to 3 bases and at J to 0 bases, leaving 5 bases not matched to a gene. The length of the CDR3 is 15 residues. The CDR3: CSASGLAEGSYEQYF. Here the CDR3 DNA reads TGCAGTGCTAGTGGACTAGCGGAGGGCTCCTACGAGCAGTACTTC.

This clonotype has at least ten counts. CDR3 residues: CASSLGGALLEQYF. The CDR3 nucleotides are TGTGCCAGCAGCTTAGGGGGGGCACTCCTCGAGCAGTACTTC. The chain employs TRBV7-2 and TRBJ2-7; D is perhaps TRBD1 or TRBD2 (6 bases each). With 1 base removed from V and 6 bases from J, the gap between germline ends came to 13 bases. The CDR3 has 14 residues. CDR1 is SGHTA, CDR2 FQGNSA, per germline.

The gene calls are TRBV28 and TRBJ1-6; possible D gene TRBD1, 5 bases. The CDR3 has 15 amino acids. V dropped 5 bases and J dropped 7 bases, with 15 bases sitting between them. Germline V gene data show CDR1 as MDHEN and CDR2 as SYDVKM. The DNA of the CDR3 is TGTGCCAGCAGTACTTTTGGGGGTTCGAATTCACCCCTCCACTTT. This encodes CASSTFGGSNSPLHF.

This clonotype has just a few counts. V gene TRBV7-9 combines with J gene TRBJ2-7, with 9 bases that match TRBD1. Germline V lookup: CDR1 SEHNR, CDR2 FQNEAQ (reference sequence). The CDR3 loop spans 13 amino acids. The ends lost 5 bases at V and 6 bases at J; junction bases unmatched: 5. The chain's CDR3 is CASSPWDRAEQYF. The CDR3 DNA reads TGTGCCAGCAGCCCATGGGACAGGGCCGAGCAGTACTTC.

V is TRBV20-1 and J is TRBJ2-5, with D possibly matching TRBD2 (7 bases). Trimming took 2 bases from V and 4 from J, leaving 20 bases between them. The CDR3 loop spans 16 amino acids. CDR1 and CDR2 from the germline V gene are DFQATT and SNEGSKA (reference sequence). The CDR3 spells CSARRAGGLLGETQYF. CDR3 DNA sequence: TGCAGTGCTAGAAGAGCCGGGGGGCTCCTGGGAGAGACCCAGTACTTC.

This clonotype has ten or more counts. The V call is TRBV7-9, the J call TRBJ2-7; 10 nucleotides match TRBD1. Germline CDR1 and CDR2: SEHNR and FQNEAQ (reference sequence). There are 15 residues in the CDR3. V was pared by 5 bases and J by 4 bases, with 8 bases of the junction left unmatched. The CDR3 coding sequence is TGTGCCAGCAGCACCCGGGACAGGGGCCCGTACGAGCAGTACTTC. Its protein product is CASSTRDRGPYEQYF.

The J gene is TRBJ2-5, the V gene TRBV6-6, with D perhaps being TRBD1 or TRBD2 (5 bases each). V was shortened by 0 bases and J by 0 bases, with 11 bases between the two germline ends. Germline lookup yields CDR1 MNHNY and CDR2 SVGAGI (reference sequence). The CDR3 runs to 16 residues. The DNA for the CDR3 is TGTGCCAGCAGTTACTCGGGGGTCGGCAACCAAGAGACCCAGTACTTC. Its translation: CASSYSGVGNQETQYF.

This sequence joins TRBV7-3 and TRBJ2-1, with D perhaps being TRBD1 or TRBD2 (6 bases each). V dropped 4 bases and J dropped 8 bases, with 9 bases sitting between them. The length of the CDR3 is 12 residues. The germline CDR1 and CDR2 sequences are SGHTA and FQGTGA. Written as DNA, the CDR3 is TGTGCCAGCAGCTCGGGGGCGCATGAGCAGTTCTTC. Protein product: CASSSGAHEQFF.

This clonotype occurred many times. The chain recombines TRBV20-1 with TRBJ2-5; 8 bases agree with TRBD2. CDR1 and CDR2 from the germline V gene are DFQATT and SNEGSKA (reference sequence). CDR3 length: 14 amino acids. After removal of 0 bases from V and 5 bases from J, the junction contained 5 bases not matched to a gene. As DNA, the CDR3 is TGCAGTGCTAGAGATTTTAAGCGGGAGGAGACCCAGTACTTC. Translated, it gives CSARDFKREETQYF.

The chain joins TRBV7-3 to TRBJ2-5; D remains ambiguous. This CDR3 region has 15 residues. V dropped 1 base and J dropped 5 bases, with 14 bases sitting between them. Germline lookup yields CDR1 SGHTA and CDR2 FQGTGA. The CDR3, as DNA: TGTGCCAGCAGCTTAAAGTCTCGTGACCGGGAGACCCAGTACTTC. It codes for CASSLKSRDRETQYF.

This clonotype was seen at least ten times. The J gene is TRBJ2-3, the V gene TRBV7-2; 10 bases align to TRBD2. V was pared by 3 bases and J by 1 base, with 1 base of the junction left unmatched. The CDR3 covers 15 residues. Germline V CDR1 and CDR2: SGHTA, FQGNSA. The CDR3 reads CASSLLAGGTDTQYF. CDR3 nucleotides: TGTGCCAGCAGCTTGCTAGCGGGAGGCACAGATACGCAGTATTTT.

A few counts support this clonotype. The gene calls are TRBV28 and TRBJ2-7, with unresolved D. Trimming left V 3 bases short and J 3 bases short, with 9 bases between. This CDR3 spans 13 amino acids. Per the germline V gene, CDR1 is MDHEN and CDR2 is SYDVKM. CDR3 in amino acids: CASSFTSRYEQYF. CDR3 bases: TGTGCCAGCAGTTTTACAAGTCGCTACGAGCAGTACTTC.

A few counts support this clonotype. The chain's CDR3 is CASSAEIGEMNTEAFF. CDR3 nucleotide sequence: TGTGCCAGCAGCGCAGAAATCGGAGAGATGAACACTGAAGCTTTCTTT. V usage is TRBV28 and J usage is TRBJ1-1; no reliable D call. This CDR3 contains 16 residues. CDR1 is MDHEN, CDR2 SYDVKM, per germline. The V and J ends lost 6 bases and 0 bases respectively, with 17 bases between them.

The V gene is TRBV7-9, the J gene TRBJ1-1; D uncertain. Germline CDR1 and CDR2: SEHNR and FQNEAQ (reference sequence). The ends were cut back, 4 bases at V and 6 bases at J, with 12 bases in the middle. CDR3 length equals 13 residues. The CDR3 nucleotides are TGTGCCAGCAGCTCTCCCGGGTCGGCTGAAGCTTTCTTT. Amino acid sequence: CASSSPGSAEAFF.

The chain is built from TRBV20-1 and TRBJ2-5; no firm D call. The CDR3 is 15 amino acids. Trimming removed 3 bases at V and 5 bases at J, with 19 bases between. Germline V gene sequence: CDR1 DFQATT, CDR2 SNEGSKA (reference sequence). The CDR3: CSASRSGEIGETQYF. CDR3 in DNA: TGCAGTGCTAGCAGATCGGGTGAAATAGGGGAGACCCAGTACTTC.

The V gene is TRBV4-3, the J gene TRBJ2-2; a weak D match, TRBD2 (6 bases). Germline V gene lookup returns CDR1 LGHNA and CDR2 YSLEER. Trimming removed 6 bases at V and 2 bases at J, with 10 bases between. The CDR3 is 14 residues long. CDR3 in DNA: TGCGCCAGCAGGACGGGGGACAACACCGGGGAGCTGTTTTTT. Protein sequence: CASRTGDNTGELFF.

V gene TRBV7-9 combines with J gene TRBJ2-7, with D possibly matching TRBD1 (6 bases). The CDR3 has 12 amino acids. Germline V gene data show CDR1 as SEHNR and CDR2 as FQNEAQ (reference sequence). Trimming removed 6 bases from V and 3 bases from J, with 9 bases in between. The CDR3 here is CASRQDSYEQYF. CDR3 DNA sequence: TGTGCCAGCAGACAGGACAGCTACGAGCAGTACTTC.

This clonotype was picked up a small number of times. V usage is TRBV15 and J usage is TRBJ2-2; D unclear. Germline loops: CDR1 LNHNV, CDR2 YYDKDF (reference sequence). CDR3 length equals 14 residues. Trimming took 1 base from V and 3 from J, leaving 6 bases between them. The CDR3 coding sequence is TGTGCCACCAGCAGAGGCAGCGACACCGGGGAGCTGTTTTTT. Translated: CATSRGSDTGELFF.

CDR3 in DNA: TGTGTGGGGGAGACCCAGTACTTC. Its protein is CVGETQYF. The genes are TRBV6-1 and TRBJ2-5; D unresolved. CDR1 MNHNS and CDR2 SASEGT come from the germline V gene. The CDR3 is made up of 8 amino acids.

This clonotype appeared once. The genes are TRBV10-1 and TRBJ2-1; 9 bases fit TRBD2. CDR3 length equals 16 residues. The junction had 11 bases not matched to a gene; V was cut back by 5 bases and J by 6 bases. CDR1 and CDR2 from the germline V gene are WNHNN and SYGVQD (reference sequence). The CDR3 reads CASSQYSGSSRNEQFF. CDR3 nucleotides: TGCGCCAGCAGTCAATATAGCGGGAGTAGTCGCAATGAGCAGTTCTTC.

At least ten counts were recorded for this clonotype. The CDR3 loop is CASSLGFEDSPLHF. CDR3 nucleotide sequence: TGTGCCAGCAGCTTAGGGTTTGAGGATTCACCCCTCCACTTT. The J gene is TRBJ1-6, the V gene TRBV7-2; D gene ambiguous. The germline gives CDR1 SGHTA, CDR2 FQGNSA. Trimming removed 1 base at V and 8 bases at J, with 9 bases between. The CDR3 covers 14 residues.

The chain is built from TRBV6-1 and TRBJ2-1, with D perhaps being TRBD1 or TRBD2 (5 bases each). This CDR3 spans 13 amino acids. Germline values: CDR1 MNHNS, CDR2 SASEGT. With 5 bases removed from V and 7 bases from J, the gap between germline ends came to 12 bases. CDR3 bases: TGTGCCAGCAGTTATTATGAGGGGAATGAGCAGTTCTTC. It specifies CASSYYEGNEQFF.

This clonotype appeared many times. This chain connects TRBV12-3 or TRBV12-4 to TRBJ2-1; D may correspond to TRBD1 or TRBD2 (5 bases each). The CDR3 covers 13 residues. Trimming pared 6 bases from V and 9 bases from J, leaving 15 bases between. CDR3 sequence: CASSPGPAGEQFF. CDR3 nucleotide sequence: TGTGCCAGCAGCCCGGGGCCAGCAGGTGAGCAGTTCTTC.

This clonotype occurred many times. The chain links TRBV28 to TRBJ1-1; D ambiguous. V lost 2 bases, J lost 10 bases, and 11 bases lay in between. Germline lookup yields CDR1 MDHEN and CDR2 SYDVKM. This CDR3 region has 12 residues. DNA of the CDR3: TGTGCCAGCAGTTTACGTTCAGACGCAGCTTTCTTT. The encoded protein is CASSLRSDAAFF.

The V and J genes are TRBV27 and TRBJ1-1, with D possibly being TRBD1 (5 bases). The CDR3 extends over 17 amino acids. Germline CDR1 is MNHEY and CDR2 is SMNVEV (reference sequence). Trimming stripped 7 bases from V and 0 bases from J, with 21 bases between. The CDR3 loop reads CASNSKRGGFMNTEAFF. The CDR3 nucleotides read TGTGCCAGCAACTCAAAACGTGGGGGATTCATGAACACTGAAGCTTTCTTT.